This T cell receptor (beta chain) was identified in a study of cytotoxic CD8 clonotypes in ibrutinib-treated CLL (dated by TCRdb to the early 2020s). About the investigation overall: In this cohort, around 15 patients were treatment-naive and approximately ten were relapsed/refractory, while some 17 had unmutated IGHV. Cryopreserved peripheral blood mononuclear cells were collected before treatment, at response, and at either disease progression or sustained remission. Responses were partial in 24 patients and complete in 2; after median around 65 months follow-up, around 15 stayed in remission and roughly twelve progressed. All remission and progressive disease samples were collected while patients were still receiving ibrutinib. On average, each sample had roughly 250,000 productive templates and almost 95,000 productive rearrangements. Samples at response were collected after a median of 12 months of treatment, with a range of about 6 to 40 months. Longitudinal samples were obtainable from about 30% of the 86 participants in the trial. What the research found in general, with its limitations: Public clonotypes were rare and either contracted or stayed stable during treatment, and the rise in clonality at ibrutinib response reflected the expansion of private clonotypes. At ibrutinib response clonality went up, during sustained remission it held steady, and at progression it dropped back toward baseline. Baseline clonality was found to be higher than that of age-matched healthy donors and was strongly correlated with circulating CD8+ T-cell counts. Sustained-remission and progressing patients did not have matched sampling times, and lymph node repertoires were not examined.

Concerning this clone: This clone's antigen is unknown. Per-base quality was not reported, and no clone a single base away is much larger than it.

From the cysteine up to the phenylalanine, the CDR3 has a length of 14 residues. The kept DNA is CDR3 alone, 42 bases in frame from the first base. Cut back by 2 bases and 4 bases, the V and J ends lie 11 bases apart. Via the germline V gene, CDR1 is KGHSH and CDR2 LQKENI. Each clonotype received, on average, about 10x coverage in deep resolution sequencing performed on a MiSeq, where the target depth lay between 1 in 1 million and 1 in 200,000 T cells. The immunoSEQ hsTCRB Kit was used to generate TCR beta libraries. The source study handled its data this way. The data were analyzed with ImmunoSEQ Analyzer and ImmunoSEQ Data Assistant, and V, D and J gene assignments followed IMGT definitions. Clonality, with values ranging from 0 to 1, was calculated as one minus the normalized Shannon entropy of productive rearrangement frequencies. Public clonotype analysis was restricted to overrepresented clonotypes comprising at least 0.05% of each patient's repertoire. Some 14 age-matched healthy donor repertoires from immuneACCESS served as clonality controls. The source is immuneACCESS, and TCRdb retained only in-frame sequences with V and J called. Part of the clones is not carried over; for the studies checked, unresolved V genes explain less than half of this, and the remainder is unexplained. From that table come the V and J calls and clone size; the DNA was used to work out D and trimming. Here the sample has over 130,000 clones; around 81% occur a single time. Of the sample, roughly 7.2% falls within the top ten clones.

Roughly 2 micrograms of genomic DNA were extracted from cryopreserved PBMCs for TCR beta library preparation. Longitudinal blood samples from CLL patients on ibrutinib monotherapy underwent high-throughput TCR beta sequencing. The patients took part in an open-label, single-center phase 2 trial of ibrutinib monotherapy. The material sequenced was PBMCs, taken after 36 months of ibrutinib treatment. The TCR was taken from a human donor with chronic lymphocytic leukemia. Recombination linked TRBV18 to TRBJ1-1, with no reliable assignment of the D segment. CDR3 protein: CASSPGLTGTEAFF. The DNA is as follows: TGTGCCAGCTCACCAGGACTTACTGGCACTGAAGCTTTCTTT.